The 22 T cell receptor beta chains listed next were all sequenced from one sample in a study of vaccination effects on CD4 cells after COVID-19. Assay: immunoSEQ multiplex PCR; the TCRdb copy retains only in-frame clones and omits some. The sample carries approximately 30,000 clones, approximately 80% recorded once. Before sequencing took place, the ViraFEST assay used viral peptide pools to expand antigen-specific CD4+ T cells. With roughly nine days of culture completed, CD4+ T cells were isolated. Nobody among the vaccine recipients had prior SARS-CoV-2 infection (nucleocapsid antibodies were negative). What these receptors recognize is not known. This material consisted of CD4+ T cells from PBMCs cultured with HCoV-NL63 spike peptides, taken before COVID-19 vaccination. These receptors were collected from a human donor who received a COVID-19 vaccine.

The rearrangement joins TRBV2 to TRBJ1-2; 7 bases agree with TRBD1. CDR1 and CDR2 from the germline V gene are SNHLY and FYNNEI. The CDR3 is 13 amino acids. Trimming at V came to 3 bases and at J to 5 bases, leaving 3 bases not matched to a gene. The CDR3 DNA reads TGTGCCAGCAGTGATGACAGGGAGTATGGCTACACCTTC. Amino acids: CASSDDREYGYTF.

The V call is TRBV18, the J call TRBJ2-2; TRBD1 might be the D (6 bases). Germline-derived CDR1 and CDR2 are KGHSH and LQKENI. CDR3 size: 14 residues. V was shortened by 3 bases and J by 1 base, with 6 bases between the two germline ends. The CDR3 protein is CASSPDRNTGELFF. The CDR3 DNA sequence: TGTGCCAGCTCACCGGACAGGAACACCGGGGAGCTGTTTTTT. Full variable domain (rest looked up from reference TRBV18 and TRBJ2-2): NAGVMQNPRHLVRRRGQEARLRCSPMKGHSHVYWYRQLPEEGLKFMVYLQKENIIDESGMPKERFSAEFPKEGPSILRIQQVVRGDSAAYFCASSPDRNTGELFFGEGSRLTVL.

This clone was found a few times. V and J are TRBV5-6 and TRBJ1-1; TRBD1 matches 7 bases. CDR1 is SGHDT, CDR2 YYEEEE, per germline. The CDR3 extends over 15 amino acids. Unmatched junction bases numbered 8, after V lost 6 bases and J lost 0 bases. DNA of the CDR3: TGTGCCAGCACGACAGGGTTCGGAATGAACACTGAAGCTTTCTTT. As protein: CASTTGFGMNTEAFF.

This chain connects TRBV3-1 (or the pseudogene TRBV3-2) to TRBJ2-1, with 14 bases identical to TRBD2. Germline CDR1 and CDR2: LGHDT and YNNKEL (reference sequence). J lost 8 bases, V lost 3 bases, and 0 bases had no gene match. The CDR3 is 14 amino acids. CDR3 sequence reads: CASSQTSGRDEQFF. The CDR3 nucleotides are TGTGCCAGCAGCCAGACTAGCGGGAGGGATGAGCAGTTCTTC.

The CDR3 coding sequence is TGTGCCAGCAGCTTGGGGGGTAGCGGAAGCTCCTACGAGCAGTACTTC. Translating gives CASSLGGSGSSYEQYF. The gene calls are TRBV5-4 and TRBJ2-7, with D possibly being TRBD2 (6 bases). The V end was cut by 0 bases, the J end by 0 bases, with 13 bases between. Looked up from germline, CDR1 is SGHNT and CDR2 is YYREEE (reference sequence). The CDR3 is 16 amino acids.

V gene TRBV2 combines with J gene TRBJ1-1; possible D gene TRBD1, 6 bases. From germline, CDR1 is SNHLY and CDR2 FYNNEI. The CDR3 covers 15 residues. The V and J ends lost 7 bases and 6 bases respectively, with 21 bases between them. The CDR3 DNA reads as TGTGCCAGCACCCTCCGGGGGGGCGCTAAGGCTGAAGCTTTCTTT. Its protein product is CASTLRGGAKAEAFF. Complete variable domain (other parts from reference TRBV2 and TRBJ1-1): EPEVTQTPSHQVTQMGQEVILRCVPISNHLYFYWYRQILGQKVEFLVSFYNNEISEKSEIFDDQFSVERPDGSNFTLKIRSTKLEDSAMYFCASTLRGGAKAEAFFGQGTRLTVV.

This rearrangement joins TRBV7-6 to TRBJ1-3, with D possibly TRBD1 on 6 matching bases. Trimming removed 2 bases from V and 0 bases from J, with 11 bases in between. From germline, CDR1 is SGHVS and CDR2 FNYEAQ. This CDR3 contains 16 residues. The CDR3 sequence is CASSLNRDYSGNTIYF. DNA of the CDR3: TGTGCCAGCAGCTTAAACAGGGACTACTCTGGAAACACCATATATTTT.

The rearrangement joins TRBV27 to TRBJ1-6; no reliable D call. From germline, CDR1 is MNHEY and CDR2 SMNVEV (reference sequence). Trimming cost V 2 bases and J 6 bases, with 11 bases left between them. The CDR3 totals 15 residues. The CDR3 spells CASSLPTTANSPLHF. DNA for the CDR3: TGTGCCAGCAGTTTACCCACTACTGCTAATTCACCCCTCCACTTT.

The CDR3, as DNA: TGTGCCAGCAGCTCACTCCCGACTAGCGGGGTCGCGAAGGATACGCAGTATTTT. It is translated as CASSSLPTSGVAKDTQYF. The V gene is TRBV11-2, the J gene TRBJ2-3; TRBD2 aligns across 11 bases. The V and J ends lost 4 bases and 6 bases, in that order; junction bases with no gene match: 15. Per germline, CDR1 SGHAT and CDR2 FQNNGV. CDR3 size: 18 residues. Looking up the rest from reference TRBV11-2 and TRBJ2-3 gives the full variable domain: EAGVAQSPRYKIIEKRQSVAFWCNPISGHATLYWYQQILGQGPKLLIQFQNNGVVDDSQLPKDRFSAERLKGVDSTLKIQPAKLEDSAVYLCASSSLPTSGVAKDTQYFGPGTRLTVL.

This chain joins TRBV6-5 and TRBJ1-2; no reliable D call. CDR3 size: 13 residues. The V gene lost 3 bases and the J gene lost 7 bases, with 12 bases spanning the gap. CDR1 is MNHEY and CDR2 is SVGAGI in the germline V gene. The CDR3 spells CASSYKRAGGYTF. CDR3 DNA: TGTGCCAGCAGTTATAAGAGGGCTGGTGGCTACACCTTC.

This clone was found a few times. V usage is TRBV25-1 and J usage is TRBJ1-1; no definite D call. Germline values: CDR1 MGHDK, CDR2 SYGVNS. Trimming pared 1 base from V and 4 bases from J, leaving 4 bases between. The CDR3 length is 12 residues. The CDR3 bases are TGTGCCAGCAGTGAATCTACCACTGAAGCTTTCTTT. This encodes CASSESTTEAFF.

J is TRBJ2-2 and V is TRBV5-1; perhaps D is TRBD1 or TRBD2 (5 bases each). Per the germline V gene, CDR1 is SGHRS and CDR2 is YFSETQ. Trimming took off 3 bases at V and 4 bases at J, with 13 bases between the two ends. The CDR3 runs to 15 residues. CDR3 region: CASSSGTPGTGELFF. The DNA for the CDR3 is TGCGCCAGCAGCTCCGGGACGCCGGGCACCGGGGAGCTGTTTTTT.

There are a few counts of this clone. The chain links TRBV28 to TRBJ1-2, with D possibly matching TRBD1 (5 bases). Trimming stripped 2 bases from V and 2 bases from J, with 9 bases between. This CDR3 comprises 14 residues. Germline CDR1 is MDHEN and CDR2 is SYDVKM. CDR3 sequence reads: CASSLGAGNYGYTF. DNA for the CDR3: TGTGCCAGCAGTTTAGGCGCAGGGAACTATGGCTACACCTTC.

The chain employs TRBV2 and TRBJ1-3; D not resolved. Germline CDR1 reads SNHLY; CDR2 reads FYNNEI. This CDR3 has 14 amino acids. V lost 7 bases to trimming and J lost 3 bases, with 13 bases between them. In DNA, the CDR3 is TGTGCCAGCAAACGGGTCGGGCTTGGAAACACCATATATTTT. Amino acids: CASKRVGLGNTIYF.

The genes are TRBV27 and TRBJ2-5; 8 bases are a match to TRBD2. This CDR3 spans 15 amino acids. Germline CDR1 reads MNHEY; CDR2 reads SMNVEV (reference sequence). Trimming took 5 bases from V and 4 from J; bases not matched to a gene: 9. CDR3 nucleotide sequence: TGTGCCAGCAGTGATGGGCGGGGGGAATCAGAGACCCAGTACTTC. It codes for CASSDGRGESETQYF.

The chain is built from TRBV28 and TRBJ1-1, with D perhaps TRBD1 (6 bases). There are 13 residues in the CDR3. Trimming left V 7 bases short and J 5 bases short, with 14 bases between. Per germline, CDR1 MDHEN and CDR2 SYDVKM. The CDR3 DNA reads as TGTGCCAGCATAGACGGGGGCGAAACTGAAGCTTTCTTT. Its protein product is CASIDGGETEAFF.

This chain uses TRBV30 with TRBJ1-6, with D perhaps TRBD1 (6 bases). The V gene lost 3 bases and the J gene lost 10 bases, with 16 bases spanning the gap. CDR1 and CDR2 (germline): GTSNPN, SVGIG (reference sequence). CDR3 size: 14 residues. The CDR3 region is CAWRRGASRSPLHF. The CDR3 DNA sequence: TGTGCCTGGAGAAGGGGGGCGTCGCGATCACCCCTCCACTTT.

The chain is built from TRBV6-5 and TRBJ2-4; D possibly matches TRBD1 or TRBD2 (6 bases each). Germline assignment: CDR1 MNHEY and CDR2 SVGAGI. This CDR3 contains 15 residues. Trimming shortened V by 7 bases and J by 4 bases, and 17 bases separated the two germline ends. CDR3 amino acids: CASTLSGGQKNIQYF. The CDR3 DNA reads as TGTGCCAGCACCCTCTCCGGGGGCCAGAAAAACATTCAGTACTTC.

There are a few counts of this clone. V usage is TRBV6-5 and J usage is TRBJ1-1; 7 bases fit TRBD1. The J segment lost 0 bases and the V segment lost 7 bases, leaving 5 bases of the junction unmatched. The germline V gene has CDR1 MNHEY and CDR2 SVGAGI. This CDR3 has 14 amino acids. In nucleotides, the CDR3 is TGTGCCAGCACTACAGACAGGGTGAACACTGAAGCTTTCTTT. This translates into CASTTDRVNTEAFF.

The chain combines TRBV27 with TRBJ1-2, with 8 nucleotides matching TRBD1. V was pared by 2 bases and J by 6 bases, with 8 bases of the junction left unmatched. Germline V lookup: CDR1 MNHEY, CDR2 SMNVEV (reference sequence). This CDR3 spans 15 amino acids. The CDR3 sequence: CASSLIFRGRDGYTF. Written as DNA, the CDR3 is TGTGCCAGCAGTTTAATCTTCAGGGGGCGGGATGGCTACACCTTC.

The chain couples TRBV18 to TRBJ1-2, with 7 bases matching TRBD1. The CDR3 covers 16 residues. The V gene end was trimmed by 4 bases and the J gene end by 2 bases; junction bases not matched to a gene: 10. Germline V gene lookup returns CDR1 KGHSH and CDR2 LQKENI. CDR3 sequence reads: CASSLGQAAQNYGYTF. The DNA for the CDR3 is TGTGCCAGCTCACTTGGACAGGCGGCGCAAAACTATGGCTACACCTTC.

The gene calls are TRBV18 and TRBJ2-7, with D unclear. The CDR3 has 14 residues. CDR1 is KGHSH, CDR2 LQKENI, per germline. Trimming removed 3 bases at V and 2 bases at J, with 11 bases between. CDR3 DNA: TGTGCCAGCTCACCCCCTGGGGTTCCCTACGAGCAGTACTTC. It translates to CASSPPGVPYEQYF.